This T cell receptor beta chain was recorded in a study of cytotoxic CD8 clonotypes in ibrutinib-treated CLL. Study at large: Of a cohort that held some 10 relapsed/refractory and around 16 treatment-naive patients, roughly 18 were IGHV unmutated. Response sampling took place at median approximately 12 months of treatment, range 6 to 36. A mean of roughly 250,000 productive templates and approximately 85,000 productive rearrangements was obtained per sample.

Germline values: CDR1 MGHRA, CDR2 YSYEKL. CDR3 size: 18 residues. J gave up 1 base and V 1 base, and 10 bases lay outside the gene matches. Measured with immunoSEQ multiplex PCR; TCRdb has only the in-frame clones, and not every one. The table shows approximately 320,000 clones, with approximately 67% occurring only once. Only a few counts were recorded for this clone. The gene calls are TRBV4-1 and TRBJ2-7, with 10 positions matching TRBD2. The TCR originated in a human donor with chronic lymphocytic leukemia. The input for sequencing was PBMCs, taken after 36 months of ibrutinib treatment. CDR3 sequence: CASSQVIVGLAVSYEQYF. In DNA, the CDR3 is TGCGCCAGCAGCCAAGTAATAGTAGGACTAGCGGTATCCTACGAGCAGTACTTC.